This T cell receptor (beta chain) was captured in a study of cytomegalovirus exposure and HLA in healthy donors. About this clone itself: Within the sample, other DNA sequences also encode this same CDR3.

Method: immunoSEQ multiplex PCR; TCRdb's copy keeps in-frame clones and lacks some. Here the sample spans more than 250,000 clones, just over 85% being singletons. The CDR3 runs to 13 residues. Trimming took 6 bases from V and 1 from J, leaving 9 bases between them. Germline V gene lookup returns CDR1 MNHEY and CDR2 SMNVEV (reference sequence). This clonotype was sampled from a woman aged 18-29 years in good health and CMV-seronegative. Material for sequencing was PBMCs. The V call is TRBV27, the J call TRBJ1-1, with D possibly being TRBD1 (5 bases). The CDR3 is CASSWGGNTEAFF. As DNA, the CDR3 is TGTGCCAGCAGCTGGGGGGGGAACACTGAAGCTTTCTTT.